This paragraph reports one T cell receptor (beta chain). Its matching antigen is unknown. The data were obtained in a study of PD-L1 blockade in urothelial cancer. About the study: Researchers looked at the blood 3 weeks (second dose) and 6 weeks after treatment began. Blood yielded a median of about 140,000 T cells per sample.

Study-wide findings and caveats: The study found that durable-benefit patients expanded tumor-associated blood clones more at 3 weeks. Having blood TCR clonality under the median before treatment predicted better survival.

Using immunoSEQ multiplex PCR, the repertoire was profiled, and TCRdb retains in-frame clones only, with some absent. The repertoire holds about 45,000 clones, approximately 82% seen once, with about 13% in the top ten. This CDR3 region has 14 residues. Germline CDR1 reads LNHDA; CDR2 reads SQIVND (reference sequence). V was shortened by 6 bases and J by 7 bases, with 19 bases between the two germline ends. Time point given: peripheral blood 6 weeks after treatment start. The chain combines TRBV19 with TRBJ2-7; D is possibly TRBD1 (8 bases). This sequence was found in a man in his 60s with urothelial cancer. Sample: PBMCs, taken around atezolizumab (anti-PD-L1) treatment. CDR3 in DNA: TGTGCCAGTAGAAGGACAGGGAGGGCTCGGGAGCAGTACTTC. This codes for CASRRTGRAREQYF.